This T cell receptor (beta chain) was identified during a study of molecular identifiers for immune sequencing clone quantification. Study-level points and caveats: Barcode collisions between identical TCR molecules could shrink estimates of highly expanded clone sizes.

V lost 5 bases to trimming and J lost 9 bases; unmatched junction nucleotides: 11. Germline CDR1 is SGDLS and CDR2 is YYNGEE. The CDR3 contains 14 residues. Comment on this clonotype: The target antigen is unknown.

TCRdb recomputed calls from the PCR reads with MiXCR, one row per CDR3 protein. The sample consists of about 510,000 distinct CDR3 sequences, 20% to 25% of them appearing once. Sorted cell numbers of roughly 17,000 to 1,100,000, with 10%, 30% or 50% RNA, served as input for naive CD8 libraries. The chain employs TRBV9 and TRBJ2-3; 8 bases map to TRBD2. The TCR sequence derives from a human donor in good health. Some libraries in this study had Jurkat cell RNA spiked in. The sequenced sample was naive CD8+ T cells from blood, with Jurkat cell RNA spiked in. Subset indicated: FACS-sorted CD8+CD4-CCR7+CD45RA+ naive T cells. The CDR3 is CASSVTSELGTQYF. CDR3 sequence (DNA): TGTGCCAGCAGTGTGACTAGCGAACTTGGGACGCAGTATTTT.